A single sample is the source of the 27 T cell receptor beta chains below, sequenced in a study of cytomegalovirus exposure and HLA in healthy donors. Primers included in the PCR were 60 Vbeta and 13 Jbeta primers. Clones were sequenced by immunoSEQ multiplex PCR, and TCRdb holds only the in-frame ones, with some missing. The sample lists about 170,000 clones, over 80% seen once, with about 2.3% in the top ten. The specimen was PBMCs. All receptors come from a male donor in good health and CMV-seronegative.

This clone was seen a handful of times. Written as DNA, the CDR3 is TGCGCCAGCAAACCCCGGGACACAAATTCACCCCTCCACTTT. Its translation: CASKPRDTNSPLHF. The chain links TRBV5-1 to TRBJ1-6; possibly TRBD1 for D (6 bases). Between the trimmed V and J ends, which lost 6 bases and 7 bases, there was a span of 14 bases. The germline V gene encodes CDR1 SGHRS and CDR2 YFSETQ. The CDR3 runs 14 residues.

The chain is built from TRBV5-6 and TRBJ1-5, with 9 bases aligning to TRBD1. The CDR3 length is 16 residues. Germline CDR1 reads SGHDT; CDR2 reads YYEEEE. V lost 0 bases and J lost 5; bases outside the gene matches: 6. The CDR3 region is CASSLGPGTGYQPQHF. The DNA for the CDR3 is TGTGCCAGCAGCTTGGGGCCCGGGACAGGGTATCAGCCCCAGCATTTT.

The chain has TRBV7-8 and TRBJ1-2, with D possibly matching TRBD1 (5 bases). V lost 4 bases to trimming and J lost 7 bases, with 13 bases between them. The CDR3 covers 13 residues. Germline CDR1 is SGHVS and CDR2 is FQNEAQ. Here the CDR3 reads CASSSQGVGGYTF. DNA of the CDR3: TGTGCCAGCAGCTCCCAAGGGGTTGGTGGCTACACCTTC.

V is TRBV6-1 and J is TRBJ1-2, with 9 positions matching TRBD1. CDR3 length: 15 residues. CDR1 and CDR2 (germline): MNHNS, SASEGT. V lost 6 bases and J lost 4; bases outside the gene matches: 9. The CDR3 bases are TGTGCCAGCAGCCCGCAAACGACAGGGGGCTATGGCTACACCTTC. It is translated as CASSPQTTGGYGYTF.

The CDR3: CASSLSENTEAFF. In DNA form, the CDR3 reads TGTGCCAGCAGCTTAAGCGAGAATACTGAAGCTTTCTTT. The chain is built from TRBV7-6 and TRBJ1-1; D unclear. Trimming took off 2 bases at V and 5 bases at J, with 9 bases between the two ends. The germline V gene has CDR1 SGHVS and CDR2 FNYEAQ. This CDR3 comprises 13 residues.

The rearrangement uses TRBV15 and TRBJ2-6; 7 positions agree with TRBD2. With 0 bases clipped from V and 0 bases from J, the junction kept 5 bases outside the gene matches. The CDR3 length is 18 residues. The germline V gene encodes CDR1 LNHNV and CDR2 YYDKDF (reference sequence). CDR3 sequence reads: CATSRDWGGNSGANVLTF. CDR3 DNA sequence: TGTGCCACCAGCAGAGACTGGGGAGGGAACTCTGGGGCCAACGTCCTGACTTTC.

The rearrangement links TRBV10-2 to TRBJ2-2, with TRBD2 matching 10 bases. After removal of 4 bases from V and 2 bases from J, the junction contained 7 bases not matched to a gene. CDR3 length equals 17 residues. Germline values: CDR1 WSHSY, CDR2 SAAADI. Written as DNA, the CDR3 is TGCGCCAGCAGTGGGTGGCTAGCGGGGGTTAACACCGGGGAGCTGTTTTTT. This translates into CASSGWLAGVNTGELFF.

The chain recombines TRBV19 with TRBJ2-7; no definite D call. Per the germline V gene, CDR1 is LNHDA and CDR2 is SQIVND (reference sequence). The CDR3 contains 12 residues. The V end lost 6 bases, the J end lost 2 bases, and 8 bases lay between the germline ends. In nucleotides, the CDR3 is TGTGCCAGTAGGGGTGACACCTACGAGCAGTACTTC. This sequence encodes CASRGDTYEQYF. Combining the CDR3 with reference TRBV19 and TRBJ2-7 gives the whole variable domain DGGITQSPKYLFRKEGQNVTLSCEQNLNHDAMYWYRQDPGQGLRLIYYSQIVNDFQKGDIAEGYSVSREKKESFPLTVTSAQKNPTAFYLCASRGDTYEQYFGPGTRLTVT.

As regards this clone: The same CDR3 can be traced to other DNA sequences in this sample. This chain connects TRBV5-1 to TRBJ1-1, with D perhaps matching TRBD1 (5 bases). Germline CDR1 is SGHRS and CDR2 is YFSETQ. The CDR3 sequence is 12 residues long. Deletions cut 4 bases from V and 4 bases from J, with 8 bases between. The DNA of the CDR3 is TGCGCCAGCAGCCCTAGGGGCACTGAAGCTTTCTTT. Translation: CASSPRGTEAFF. The full variable domain, with the rest looked up from reference TRBV5-1 and TRBJ1-1, is KAGVTQTPRYLIKTRGQQVTLSCSPISGHRSVSWYQQTPGQGLQFLFEYFSETQRNKGNFPGRFSGRQFSNSRSEMNVSTLELGDSALYLCASSPRGTEAFFGQGTRLTVV.

The chain joins TRBV7-2 to TRBJ1-6; D possibly corresponds to TRBD1 (5 bases). Trimming took 4 bases from V and 14 from J, leaving 12 bases between them. Germline V lookup: CDR1 SGHTA, CDR2 FQGNSA. The CDR3 spans 12 residues. CDR3 protein: CASSSGHLSLHF. Here the CDR3 DNA reads TGTGCCAGCAGCTCTGGACATCTGTCCCTCCACTTT.

V and J are TRBV9 and TRBJ2-7; the D is unclear. This CDR3 spans 13 amino acids. Trimming removed 7 bases from V and 0 bases from J, with 11 bases in between. Germline CDR1 and CDR2: SGDLS and YYNGEE. CDR3 coding DNA: TGTGCCAGCCCCGTTGAGAGCTCCTACGAGCAGTACTTC. It translates to CASPVESSYEQYF.

The rearrangement links TRBV29-1 to TRBJ2-7, with 8 bases identical to TRBD2. This CDR3 comprises 13 residues. Losses at the gene ends were 4 bases for V and 2 bases for J; bases not matched to a gene: 4. Germline V lookup: CDR1 SQVTM, CDR2 ANQGSEA. CDR3 region: CSVVRGGTYEQYF. The CDR3 DNA follows: TGCAGCGTTGTACGCGGGGGGACCTACGAGCAGTACTTC.

This clone was counted many times. The rearrangement uses TRBV5-8 and TRBJ2-7; weak D call: TRBD2 (5 bases). V lost 4 bases, J lost 5 bases, and 10 bases lay in between. This CDR3 spans 12 amino acids. The germline CDR1 and CDR2 sequences are SGHTS and YDEGEE. CDR3 region: CASSPRVHEQYF. The CDR3 DNA sequence: TGTGCCAGCAGCCCGAGGGTCCACGAGCAGTACTTC.

The genes are TRBV28 and TRBJ1-5; 10 positions match TRBD1. Trimming took 7 bases from V and 7 from J; bases not matched to a gene: 7. Germline V lookup: CDR1 MDHEN, CDR2 SYDVKM. The CDR3 has 14 amino acids. This CDR3 is CASIPGQGNQPQHF. In DNA form, the CDR3 reads TGTGCCAGCATCCCGGGACAGGGGAACCAGCCCCAGCATTTT.

In this sample, this clone turned up a few times. The rearrangement links TRBV11-2 to TRBJ2-2; D remains ambiguous. V was pared by 5 bases and J by 3 bases, with 7 bases between. The CDR3 is 13 amino acids. Germline V gives CDR1 SGHAT, CDR2 FQNNGV. This chain's CDR3 is CASSPDYTGELFF. DNA for the CDR3: TGTGCCAGCAGCCCCGACTACACCGGGGAGCTGTTTTTT.

V usage is TRBV6-5 and J usage is TRBJ1-6; TRBD1 might be the D (6 bases). V dropped 7 bases and J dropped 7 bases, with 14 bases sitting between them. Germline CDR1 MNHEY, CDR2 SVGAGI. The length of the CDR3 is 14 residues. The CDR3, as DNA: TGTGCCAGCAAACACAGGGCAGGGAATTCACCCCTCCACTTT. It is translated as CASKHRAGNSPLHF.

The rearrangement links TRBV11-2 to TRBJ2-5; D is possibly TRBD1 (5 bases). This CDR3 spans 18 amino acids. The germline V gene has CDR1 SGHAT and CDR2 FQNNGV. The V end was cut by 5 bases, the J end by 1 base, with 23 bases between. The CDR3 DNA sequence: TGTGCCAGCAGCCAAGACATTGTGGGGCAGACCTTCCAAGAGACCCAGTACTTC. This sequence encodes CASSQDIVGQTFQETQYF.

The J gene is TRBJ2-1, the V gene TRBV7-2; D unclear. Germline V CDR1 and CDR2: SGHTA, FQGNSA. The CDR3 contains 14 residues. V was clipped by 5 bases and J by 4 bases, with 12 bases between them. The CDR3 DNA is TGTGCCAGCAGCAAAGAAGCCGATTACAATGAGCAGTTCTTC. Protein sequence: CASSKEADYNEQFF.

This chain connects TRBV19 to TRBJ1-1; possible D gene TRBD1, 5 bases. Trimming cost V 4 bases and J 7 bases, with 13 bases left between them. The length of the CDR3 is 13 residues. Germline CDR1 and CDR2: LNHDA and SQIVND (reference sequence). This CDR3 reads CASSNQGTLEAFF. The CDR3 DNA reads as TGTGCCAGTAGTAACCAGGGAACCCTTGAAGCTTTCTTT.

The genes are TRBV2 and TRBJ1-5, with 8 bases lining up with TRBD1. Trimming at V came to 5 bases and at J to 4 bases, leaving 7 bases not matched to a gene. CDR1 is SNHLY and CDR2 is FYNNEI in the germline V gene. The CDR3 extends over 15 amino acids. CDR3 amino acids: CASSFLQGANQPQHF. CDR3 bases: TGTGCCAGCAGTTTCCTGCAGGGGGCTAATCAGCCCCAGCATTTT. Complete variable domain (other parts from reference TRBV2 and TRBJ1-5): EPEVTQTPSHQVTQMGQEVILRCVPISNHLYFYWYRQILGQKVEFLVSFYNNEISEKSEIFDDQFSVERPDGSNFTLKIRSTKLEDSAMYFCASSFLQGANQPQHFGDGTRLSIL.

The rearrangement uses TRBV18 and TRBJ2-1; D is possibly TRBD1 (6 bases). The CDR3 is 16 amino acids. Germline CDR1 reads KGHSH; CDR2 reads LQKENI. V was shortened by 1 base and J by 3 bases, with 13 bases between the two germline ends. The CDR3 protein is CASSPLPGQGYNEQFF. For the CDR3, the DNA is TGTGCCAGCTCACCACTCCCGGGACAAGGCTACAATGAGCAGTTCTTC. The full variable domain, completed using reference TRBV18 and TRBJ2-1, is NAGVMQNPRHLVRRRGQEARLRCSPMKGHSHVYWYRQLPEEGLKFMVYLQKENIIDESGMPKERFSAEFPKEGPSILRIQQVVRGDSAAYFCASSPLPGQGYNEQFFGPGTRLTVL.

This chain links TRBV6-6 with TRBJ2-1; tentative D call: TRBD2 (6 bases). The CDR3 spans 14 residues. CDR1 and CDR2 (germline): MNHNY, SVGAGI (reference sequence). Trimming stripped 0 bases from V and 11 bases from J, with 14 bases between. The CDR3 nucleotides read TGTGCCAGCAGTTACTCGCGCACTAGCATCCAGCAGTTCTTC. This translates into CASSYSRTSIQQFF.

The rearrangement joins TRBV30 to TRBJ2-5; D might be TRBD1 (7 bases). Germline CDR1 reads GTSNPN; CDR2 reads SVGIG (reference sequence). V lost 3 bases, J lost 2 bases, and 13 bases lay in between. The CDR3 is made up of 14 amino acids. This CDR3 reads CAWRGRGQQETQYF. CDR3 DNA sequence: TGTGCCTGGAGGGGGCGGGGACAGCAAGAGACCCAGTACTTC.

About this clone itself: Other DNA sequences in this sample translate to the same CDR3. V gene TRBV2 combines with J gene TRBJ2-7; TRBD1 matches 7 bases. Germline-derived CDR1 and CDR2 are SNHLY and FYNNEI. This CDR3 has 13 amino acids. V lost 0 bases to trimming and J lost 11 bases; unmatched junction nucleotides: 7. The CDR3 nucleotides read TGTGCCAGCAGTGAAGCGACAGGGACAAGCGAGTACTTC. It yields the protein CASSEATGTSEYF.

In regard to this clone: At the DNA level, this CDR3 is encoded by other sequences in the same sample as well. The chain is built from TRBV18 and TRBJ2-5; TRBD1 aligns across 7 bases. In germline, CDR1 is KGHSH, CDR2 LQKENI. This CDR3 has 14 residues. J lost 2 bases, V lost 3 bases, and 3 bases had no gene match. The CDR3 sequence is CASSPGTAQETQYF. The CDR3, as DNA: TGTGCCAGCTCACCCGGGACAGCACAAGAGACCCAGTACTTC.

V gene TRBV15 combines with J gene TRBJ1-2; D is possibly TRBD1 (6 bases). Per the germline V gene, CDR1 is LNHNV and CDR2 is YYDKDF (reference sequence). The germline V and J ends were trimmed by 0 bases and 7 bases, with 15 bases remaining between them. CDR3 length: 15 amino acids. In nucleotides, the CDR3 is TGTGCCACCAGCAGAGATGGTCCAGGGGTCGCTGGCTACACCTTC. The encoded protein is CATSRDGPGVAGYTF.

The V and J genes are TRBV5-6 and TRBJ2-7; 9 nucleotides line up with TRBD1. The CDR3 loop spans 13 amino acids. Germline trimming cut 4 bases from V and 3 bases from J; bases unmatched to any gene: 2. Germline-derived CDR1 and CDR2 are SGHDT and YYEEEE. CDR3 coding DNA: TGTGCCAGCAGCCGGGACAGGGTCTACGAGCAGTACTTC. Protein: CASSRDRVYEQYF.